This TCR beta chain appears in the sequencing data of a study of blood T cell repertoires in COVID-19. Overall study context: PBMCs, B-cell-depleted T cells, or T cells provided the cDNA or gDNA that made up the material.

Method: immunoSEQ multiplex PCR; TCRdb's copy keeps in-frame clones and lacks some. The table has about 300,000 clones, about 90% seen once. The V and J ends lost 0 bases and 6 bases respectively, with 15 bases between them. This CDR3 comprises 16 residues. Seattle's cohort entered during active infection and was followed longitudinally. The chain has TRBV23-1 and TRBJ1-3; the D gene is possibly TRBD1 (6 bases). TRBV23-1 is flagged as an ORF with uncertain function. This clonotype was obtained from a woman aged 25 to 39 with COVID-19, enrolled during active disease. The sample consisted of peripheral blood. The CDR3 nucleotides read TGCGCCAGCAGTCAATCCCACAGGGTTGAAGAAAACACCATATATTTT. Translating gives CASSQSHRVEENTIYF.